The 25 T cell receptor beta chains listed next were all sequenced from one sample in a study of post-analysis software for immune sequencing data. Broader study findings: Roughly 5 TRBV segments (TRBV5-6, TRBV5-1 and TRBV20-1 among them) occurred more frequently in patients than in controls.

TCR beta libraries were prepared from cDNA with unique molecular identifiers. MiXCR was run by TCRdb on the PCR reads, yielding one entry per CDR3 protein. The table includes about half a million distinct CDR3 sequences, approximately 34% detected once. Their target antigens are unknown. Sequencing was carried out using blood. These receptors came from a girl aged 2-17 years with multiple sclerosis.

J is TRBJ2-4 and V is TRBV7-9; the match to TRBD1 covers 8 bases. V lost 8 bases and J lost 4; bases outside the gene matches: 10. Looked up from germline, CDR1 is SEHNR and CDR2 is FQNEAQ (reference sequence). This CDR3 contains 15 residues. CDR3 sequence: CASGRVRTGKNIQYF. The DNA for the CDR3 is TGTGCCAGCGGTCGTGTTAGGACAGGGAAAAACATTCAGTACTTC.

The chain carries TRBV11-2 and TRBJ2-1; perhaps TRBD1 as D (5 bases). Looked up from germline, CDR1 is SGHAT and CDR2 is FQNNGV. This CDR3 contains 15 residues. V lost 1 base and J lost 0, with 7 bases in between. CDR3 DNA sequence: TGTGCCAGCAGCTTAGTTCAGGGCTCCTACAATGAGCAGTTCTTC. Its protein is CASSLVQGSYNEQFF.

The chain has TRBV5-1 and TRBJ1-1; D gene uncertain. Trimming removed 2 bases at V and 13 bases at J, with 21 bases between. CDR3 length: 14 residues. CDR1 and CDR2 (germline): SGHRS, YFSETQ. CDR3: CASSFLPSDMLVFF. CDR3 bases: TGCGCCAGCAGCTTTTTACCATCTGACATGTTAGTTTTCTTT.

This chain joins TRBV7-2 and TRBJ2-1, with D unclear. The ends were cut back, 7 bases at V and 5 bases at J, with 12 bases in the middle. The CDR3 consists of 13 residues. Germline V CDR1 and CDR2: SGHTA, FQGNSA. The CDR3 DNA sequence: TGTGCCAGCAAGTCGGCCGCGCACAATGAGCAGTTCTTC. Amino acids: CASKSAAHNEQFF.

This clonotype was observed a few times. The rearrangement uses TRBV7-9 and TRBJ1-6; unclear D gene. With 5 bases removed from V and 0 bases from J, the gap between germline ends came to 14 bases. Germline values: CDR1 SEHNR, CDR2 FQNEAQ (reference sequence). The CDR3 has 17 residues. Here the CDR3 DNA reads TGTGCCAGCAGCCCCGAAGTGCTCGGCTCCTATAATTCACCCCTCCACTTT. This codes for CASSPEVLGSYNSPLHF. Full variable domain (missing parts from reference TRBV7-9 and TRBJ1-6): DTGVSQNPRHKITKRGQNVTFRCDPISEHNRLYWYRQTLGQGPEFLTYFQNEAQLEKSRLLSDRFSAERPKGSFSTLEIQRTEQGDSAMYLCASSPEVLGSYNSPLHFGNGTRLTVT.

The chain carries TRBV29-1 and TRBJ1-1, with 7 bases aligning to TRBD1. V gave up 6 bases and J gave up 0 bases; unmatched junction bases: 4. CDR1 is SQVTM, CDR2 ANQGSEA, per germline. The CDR3 is 13 residues long. Here the CDR3 reads CSVSGQMNTEAFF. The CDR3 DNA reads as TGCAGCGTATCGGGACAGATGAACACTGAAGCTTTCTTT.

Regarding this clonotype: A junction end diverges from the germline sequence, so it may reflect a read error. The chain joins TRBV3-1 to TRBJ2-6, with D possibly TRBD2 on 6 matching bases. Germline loops: CDR1 LGHDT, CDR2 YNNKEL (reference sequence). This CDR3 has 20 amino acids. The CDR3 DNA follows: TGTGCCAGCAGCCAAGAAGGAGGGGTGGTACGGGGCCCCGGGGCCGACGTCCTGACTTTC. This translates into CASSQEGGVVRGPGADVLTF.

The V call is TRBV20-1, the J call TRBJ1-4, with D unclear. The CDR3 runs 15 residues. The V end lost 0 bases, the J end lost 8 bases, and 16 bases lay between the germline ends. CDR1 and CDR2 (germline): DFQATT, SNEGSKA (reference sequence). CDR3 amino acids: CSARDLKAIGEKLFF. The CDR3 DNA follows: TGCAGTGCTAGAGATCTAAAGGCAATTGGAGAAAAACTGTTTTTT.

This clonotype occurred a few times. V and J are TRBV28 and TRBJ2-5; D gene unclear. CDR3 length: 12 amino acids. Trimming left V 8 bases short and J 0 bases short, with 7 bases between. Germline-derived CDR1 and CDR2 are MDHEN and SYDVKM. CDR3 region: CASHTNQETQYF. CDR3 coding DNA: TGTGCCAGCCACACCAACCAAGAGACCCAGTACTTC.

The CDR3 nucleotides read TGCAGTGCTAGAGATCTCTATGGCTACACCTTC. It is translated as CSARDLYGYTF. The chain couples TRBV20-1 to TRBJ1-2; D unclear. This CDR3 has 11 residues. Germline assignment: CDR1 DFQATT and CDR2 SNEGSKA (reference sequence). V was pared by 0 bases and J by 4 bases, with 3 bases between.

This clonotype turned up a few times. The chain is built from TRBV29-1 and TRBJ1-2, with a possible D match to TRBD1 (5 bases). V lost 4 bases to trimming and J lost 2 bases, with 11 bases between them. This CDR3 comprises 13 residues. Per the germline V gene, CDR1 is SQVTM and CDR2 is ANQGSEA. CDR3 sequence (DNA): TGCAGCGTTGGACAGTCTTTAAACTATGGCTACACCTTC. Its protein is CSVGQSLNYGYTF.

V usage is TRBV13 and J usage is TRBJ2-7; D perhaps matches TRBD1 (6 bases). Germline V gene data show CDR1 as PRHDT and CDR2 as FYEKMQ (reference sequence). Trimming left V 1 base short and J 1 base short, with 8 bases between. The CDR3 is 14 residues long. The CDR3 loop reads CASSLDRESYEQYF. CDR3 sequence (DNA): TGTGCCAGCAGCTTAGACAGGGAGTCCTACGAGCAGTACTTC.

The V gene is TRBV6-1, the J gene TRBJ1-2; tentative D call: TRBD1 (5 bases). V lost 3 bases and J 0 bases, leaving 8 bases between the germline ends. The CDR3 is 14 amino acids. Germline assignment: CDR1 MNHNS and CDR2 SASEGT. CDR3 sequence: CASSDRAANYGYTF. CDR3 in DNA: TGTGCCAGCAGTGACAGGGCGGCTAACTATGGCTACACCTTC.

This clonotype was observed once. The rearrangement joins TRBV9 to TRBJ2-5; D is uncertain. Germline V lookup: CDR1 SGDLS, CDR2 YYNGEE. The CDR3 loop spans 14 amino acids. V gave up 0 bases and J gave up 5 bases, with 11 bases separating them. CDR3 DNA: TGTGCCAGCAGCGTAGCTGGAGTTCTCGAGACCCAGTACTTC. The encoded protein is CASSVAGVLETQYF. Full variable domain (rest looked up from reference TRBV9 and TRBJ2-5): DSGVTQTPKHLITATGQRVTLRCSPRSGDLSVYWYQQSLDQGLQFLIQYYNGEERAKGNILERFSAQQFPDLHSELNLSSLELGDSALYFCASSVAGVLETQYFGPGTRLLVL.

This clonotype was found a few times. This chain joins TRBV20-1 and TRBJ2-3, with 11 bases that match TRBD2. The CDR3 covers 15 residues. CDR1 is DFQATT and CDR2 is SNEGSKA in the germline V gene (reference sequence). The V gene end was trimmed by 5 bases and the J gene end by 4 bases; junction bases not matched to a gene: 8. The DNA of the CDR3 is TGCAGTGCTTCCCTACTAGCGGGGGAAGCAGATACGCAGTATTTT. It codes for CSASLLAGEADTQYF.

This clonotype was counted once. The J gene is TRBJ2-5, the V gene TRBV27, with D perhaps TRBD1 or TRBD2 (5 bases each). V lost 5 bases, J lost 5 bases, and 18 bases lay in between. The germline CDR1 and CDR2 sequences are MNHEY and SMNVEV (reference sequence). This CDR3 is 15 amino acids long. In DNA form, the CDR3 reads TGTGCCAGCAGTCCCCTTTGGAGTTGGGGGGAGACCCAGTACTTC. It translates to CASSPLWSWGETQYF.

V and J are TRBV12-3 or TRBV12-4 and TRBJ2-1, with 10 bases identical to TRBD2. The CDR3 contains 15 residues. V shed 6 bases and J 12 bases; nucleotides not matched to a gene: 14. CDR3 sequence (DNA): TGTGCCAGCAGAGTCACCGGGACTAGCGTAAATCGGCAGTTCTTC. Residues: CASRVTGTSVNRQFF.

Ten or more counts support this clonotype. The gene calls are TRBV6-1 and TRBJ2-3, with 8 bases identical to TRBD1. Germline-derived CDR1 and CDR2 are MNHNS and SASEGT. V lost 4 bases to trimming and J lost 0 bases; unmatched junction nucleotides: 12. The CDR3 contains 18 residues. CDR3 protein: CASSVRQGSHTSTDTQYF. DNA for the CDR3: TGTGCCAGCAGTGTCCGACAGGGGTCCCACACTAGCACAGATACGCAGTATTTT.

The chain has TRBV9 and TRBJ2-2; TRBD1 is a possible D gene (5 bases). The CDR3 extends over 15 amino acids. Per germline, CDR1 SGDLS and CDR2 YYNGEE. V dropped 0 bases and J dropped 6 bases, with 12 bases sitting between them. This chain's CDR3 is CASSVEPLGAGELFF. The CDR3 DNA reads as TGTGCCAGCAGCGTAGAACCCCTAGGGGCCGGGGAGCTGTTTTTT.

This clonotype was picked up a small number of times. J is TRBJ2-1 and V is TRBV7-2, with 8 positions matching TRBD2. The CDR3 runs 15 residues. From germline, CDR1 is SGHTA and CDR2 FQGNSA. With 3 bases clipped from V and 6 bases from J, the junction kept 7 bases outside the gene matches. The CDR3 nucleotides are TGTGCCAGCAGCTTGGGCGGGGGGCCTCTCAATGAGCAGTTCTTC. As protein: CASSLGGGPLNEQFF.

The chain joins TRBV3-1 to TRBJ2-1, with D possibly matching TRBD1 (5 bases). The CDR3 length is 13 residues. Germline V gives CDR1 LGHDT, CDR2 YNNKEL (reference sequence). V gave up 0 bases and J gave up 8 bases, with 8 bases separating them. CDR3 sequence reads: CASSQDPRDEQFF. The CDR3, as DNA: TGTGCCAGCAGCCAAGACCCCAGGGATGAGCAGTTCTTC.

A few counts support this clonotype. The chain has TRBV6-5 and TRBJ1-2; no firm D call. V was shortened by 0 bases and J by 4 bases, with 9 bases between the two germline ends. Germline CDR1 MNHEY, CDR2 SVGAGI. The CDR3 consists of 14 residues. The chain's CDR3 is CASSYSGSLYGYTF. The CDR3 DNA is TGTGCCAGCAGTTACTCGGGCAGCCTCTATGGCTACACCTTC.

This clonotype occurred many times. The V call is TRBV5-5, the J call TRBJ2-1; TRBD2 might be the D (5 bases). The CDR3 runs to 16 residues. Trimming shortened V by 0 bases and J by 7 bases, and 17 bases separated the two germline ends. Per the germline V gene, CDR1 is SGHKS and CDR2 is YYEKEE (reference sequence). The CDR3 sequence is CASSLGVIGDRNEQFF. CDR3 DNA: TGTGCCAGCAGCTTGGGAGTAATCGGGGATAGGAATGAGCAGTTCTTC.

Only a few counts were recorded for this clonotype. The gene calls are TRBV12-3 or TRBV12-4 and TRBJ2-5, with D perhaps given as TRBD1 or TRBD2 (5 bases each). The CDR3 totals 14 residues. V was clipped by 7 bases and J by 2 bases, with 14 bases between them. The CDR3 region is CASTTGTLQETQYF. In DNA form, the CDR3 reads TGTGCCAGCACCACCGGGACGCTACAAGAGACCCAGTACTTC.

Worth noting for this clonotype: One junction end does not reproduce the germline sequence, and a read error may be involved. This chain joins TRBV5-1 and TRBJ1-1, with 11 bases fitting TRBD1. In germline, CDR1 is SGHRS, CDR2 YFSETQ. The length of the CDR3 is 14 residues. The CDR3 DNA sequence: TGTGCCAGTAGTATCGGGACAGGGGGCACTGAAGCTTTCTTT. This translates into CASSIGTGGTEAFF. Variable domain in full (rest from reference TRBV5-1 and TRBJ1-1): KAGVTQTPRYLIKTRGQQVTLSCSPISGHRSVSWYQQTPGQGLQFLFEYFSETQRNKGNFPGRFSGRQFSNSRSEMNVSTLELGDSALYLCASSIGTGGTEAFFGQGTRLTVV.